A selection of T cell receptor beta chains follows, all from one sample in a study of T cells in Graves' hyperthyroidism and ophthalmopathy. One entry per CDR3 protein results from TCRdb running MiXCR on the multiplex PCR reads. This table holds approximately 510,000 distinct CDR3 sequences, approximately 48% found once. The sample comprised peripheral blood or thyroid tissue (not recorded which). The receptors were sampled from an adult woman with Graves' disease, either hyperthyroidism or ophthalmopathy (not recorded which). The CDR3 runs from the conserved cysteine through the conserved F or W. A D gene is named only where the DNA matches it firmly. Only some rows state a clone size, as once, few, many or a class for expanded clones.

j_call	v_call	clone_size	d_call	cdr3_nt	cdr3_aa
TRBJ1-5	TRBV30	-	-	TGTGCCTGGAGTGGGGGTTACAATCAGCCCCAGCATTTT	CAWSGGYNQPQHF
TRBJ1-5	TRBV24-1	many	-	TGTGCCACCGTGCGCGTCCAGCCCCAGCATTTT	CATVRVQPQHF
TRBJ1-1	TRBV5-4	many	TRBD1	TGTGCCAGCAGCCCGGGACAGGATATGGTCTTT	CASSPGQDMVF
TRBJ1-2	TRBV28	many	-	TGTGCCAGCAGGCCTGCGGGGGGCCGGGGCTACACCTTC	CASRPAGGRGYTF
TRBJ2-7	TRBV7-8	once	-	TGTGCCAGCAGCTTACAAGGACGTGCCCACGAGCAGTACTTC	CASSLQGRAHEQYF
TRBJ2-7	TRBV6-5	-	TRBD2	TGTGCCAGCAGTCGCCGAGCGGGAGGACTCCCCTACGAGCAGTACTTC	CASSRRAGGLPYEQYF
TRBJ1-5	TRBV24-1	-	TRBD1	TGTGCCACCAGTGGTGCCGGGACAGGGCAAGAGACCCAGCATTTT	CATSGAGTGQETQHF
TRBJ1-2	TRBV29-1	once	-	TGCAGCGTTGAAGGGGTGAGGACCGGGGACGATGGCTACACCTTC	CSVEGVRTGDDGYTF
TRBJ2-5	TRBV24-1	-	-	TGTGCCACCAGTCAGGTTGGGCAGCCCCAGTACTTC	CATSQVGQPQYF
TRBJ2-7	TRBV29-1	few	-	TGCAGCGTTGTTTCAGGGATCCACGAGCAGTACTTC	CSVVSGIHEQYF
TRBJ2-6	TRBV20-1	many	TRBD2	TGCAGTGCTAGGGTGGGACTAGCGAACTCTGGGGCCAACGTCCTGACTTTC	CSARVGLANSGANVLTF
TRBJ2-2	TRBV20-1	-	-	TGCAGTGCTAAACAGGGGAACACCGGGGAGCTGTTTTTT	CSAKQGNTGELFF
TRBJ1-5	TRBV11-2	-	-	TGTGCCAGCAGCTTAGATCCCGAAGATCAGCCCCAGCATTTT	CASSLDPEDQPQHF
TRBJ1-6	TRBV12-3/TRBV12-4	many	-	TGTGCCAGCAGTTTATCGGGTTCACCCCTCCACTTT	CASSLSGSPLHF
TRBJ1-2	TRBV10-3	-	TRBD1	TGTGCCATCTCAAGGACAGGGACCTATGGCTACACCTTC	CAISRTGTYGYTF
TRBJ1-3	TRBV4-1	many	-	TGCGCCAGCAGCCAGTCCGTCAGCTCTGGAAACACCATATATTTT	CASSQSVSSGNTIYF
TRBJ1-1	TRBV20-1	-	TRBD1	TGCAGTGGGACAGGGTCTGAAGCTTTCTTT	CSGTGSEAFF
TRBJ1-4	TRBV2	many	-	TGTGCCAGCAACCAGGGGAGGGGGAATGAAAAACTGTTTTTT	CASNQGRGNEKLFF
TRBJ2-7	TRBV7-8	many	-	TGTGCCAGCAGCTTAGTGGGAGGTCAGCCCTCCTACGAGCAGTACTTC	CASSLVGGQPSYEQYF
TRBJ1-1	TRBV10-3	-	-	TGTGCCATCAGTGAAGCAGGGACGAACACTGAAGCTTTCTTT	CAISEAGTNTEAFF
TRBJ1-3	TRBV29-1	-	-	TGCAGCGCAAACGGAGGAAACACCATATATTTT	CSANGGNTIYF
TRBJ1-6	TRBV20-1	many	TRBD1	TGCAGTGGACAGGGGGGTCCCTATAATTCACCCCTCCACTTT	CSGQGGPYNSPLHF
TRBJ1-2	TRBV2	few	-	TGTGCCAGCAGTTTAGGCAGAACTAACTATGGCTACACCTTC	CASSLGRTNYGYTF
TRBJ1-6	TRBV11-2	-	-	TGTGCCAGCAGCGCTTTCCAGGGATTAGTTAATTCACCCCTCCACTTT	CASSAFQGLVNSPLHF
TRBJ1-2	TRBV28	few	TRBD1	TGTGCCATCAGTGGCACGGGACAGGAGAACCAACCCTATGGCTACACCTTC	CAISGTGQENQPYGYTF
TRBJ2-5	TRBV2	many	TRBD2	TGTGCCAGCACCCCGACTAGCGGGATAATGGAGACCCAGTACTTC	CASTPTSGIMETQYF
TRBJ2-2	TRBV5-1	-	-	TGCGCCAGCAGCTCGGCGGGACACCTGAACACTGGGGAGCTGTTTTTT	CASSSAGHLNTGELFF
TRBJ1-5	TRBV2	-	TRBD1	TGTGCCAGCAGTGAGACAGGGGGCGAGGGCAATCAGCCCCAGCATTTT	CASSETGGEGNQPQHF
TRBJ2-5	TRBV20-1	many	-	TGCAGTGCTAGAGATCGCCGGGGTTGGGAGACCCAGTACTTC	CSARDRRGWETQYF
TRBJ1-2	TRBV20-1	many	-	TGCAGCGCTAACCTCGACGGGAACTATGGCTACACCTTC	CSANLDGNYGYTF
TRBJ2-7	TRBV10-2	few	TRBD2	TGCGCCAGCAGTGAACCTAGCGGGAGGGCCTACGAGCAGTACTTC	CASSEPSGRAYEQYF
TRBJ1-1	TRBV7-2	many	-	TGTGCCAGCAGCCCCCTCAGGTCGTGGGCTTTCTTT	CASSPLRSWAFF
TRBJ2-7	TRBV27	-	TRBD2	TGTGCCAGCAGTAGACTAGCGGGAGGGCCCTACGAGCAGTACTTC	CASSRLAGGPYEQYF
TRBJ2-5	TRBV20-1	-	TRBD2	TGCAGTGCTAGACCCCTCCTAGCGGGAGGGCCGTACTTC	CSARPLLAGGPYF
TRBJ1-5	TRBV29-1	many	-	TGCAGCGTTGAGTGCCCGCTTAAGGACGGAAGCAATCAGCCCCAGCATTTT	CSVECPLKDGSNQPQHF
TRBJ2-7	TRBV6-2/TRBV6-3	-	-	TGTGCCACCGAGGAACACGAGCAGTACTTC	CATEEHEQYF
TRBJ1-2	TRBV29-1	-	-	TGCAGCGTCACGGGGGTTCAGCATGGCTACACCTTC	CSVTGVQHGYTF
TRBJ1-5	TRBV10-3	few	-	TGTGCCATCAGTGCAGGGGAGCATCAGCCCCAGCATTTT	CAISAGEHQPQHF
TRBJ1-2	TRBV7-9	-	TRBD1	TGTGCCAGCAGCCGCCGGGACAGGGCGAAGGGCTACACCTTC	CASSRRDRAKGYTF
TRBJ2-7	TRBV20-1	many	TRBD1	TGCAGTGCTGCGGGACAGGGAAGTACCTACGAGCAGTACTTC	CSAAGQGSTYEQYF
TRBJ2-7	TRBV20-1	-	TRBD2	TGCAGTGCTAGCGGGCTAGCGGGAAGCGACGAGCAGTACTTC	CSASGLAGSDEQYF
TRBJ2-7	TRBV14	-	TRBD2	TGTGCCAGCAGCGACCTAGCGGGAGGTGGATACGAGCAGTACTTC	CASSDLAGGGYEQYF
TRBJ1-1	TRBV20-1	many	-	TGCAGTGCTAGAGGCGCAGGGCCCTTCAGTGAAGCTTTCTTT	CSARGAGPFSEAFF
TRBJ1-4	TRBV10-3	-	-	TGTGCCATCAGTGGGCAGGGGTCAAAACTGTTTTTT	CAISGQGSKLFF
TRBJ2-7	TRBV6-5	-	TRBD1	TGTGCCAGCAGTAACTCCGGGACAGGGGGCGACGAGCAGTACTTC	CASSNSGTGGDEQYF
TRBJ1-4	TRBV2	-	TRBD1	TGTGCCAGCAGTGCAGGGGGCGAGGAAAAACTGTTTTTT	CASSAGGEEKLFF